This T cell receptor (beta chain) is from a study of cytomegalovirus exposure and HLA in healthy donors. Study overall: It was reported in a later analysis that the roughly 120 validation repertoires used the same platform as the 550 to 850 first-cohort repertoires. Study results and caveats: It was approximately 170 TCR beta chains that were listed as cytomegalovirus-associated. Most TCR sequences were seen very rarely across donors, but some public TCRs occurred in many. Specific recognition of CMV antigens was confirmed in vitro for three chains (all CMV-associated).

Assay: immunoSEQ multiplex PCR; the TCRdb copy retains only in-frame clones and omits some. The repertoire holds about 60,000 clones, 95% seen once, with about 7% in the top ten. A remark on this clone: Its antigen is undetermined.

In germline, CDR1 is SEHNR, CDR2 FQNEAQ (reference sequence). Losses at the gene ends were 2 bases for V and 7 bases for J; bases not matched to a gene: 8. The CDR3 runs to 15 residues. The TCR comes from a woman younger than 35 in good health and CMV-seropositive. Specimen: PBMCs. The gene calls are TRBV7-9 and TRBJ1-1; 9 bases match TRBD1. Here the CDR3 reads CASSLSAGQGIEAFF. The CDR3 nucleotides read TGTGCCAGCAGCTTAAGCGCGGGACAGGGAATTGAAGCTTTCTTT.